Described below is a single T cell receptor (beta chain) sequence and its context. Which antigen it targets is not known. Base qualities are missing; no much larger clone stands one base away. Instrument used: Illumina HiSeq 2500. Quantitative 5'-RACE with molecular barcodes was used to prepare TCR beta libraries. In the source study's methods: A new computational method, built on a probabilistic model of VDJ rearrangement, was used to identify disease-linked TCR variants. In-frame beta chains were kept once TCRdb had trimmed the public reads at Q25 with fastp and called clones with MiXCR. Identical CDR3 protein sequences are pooled into one entry, listed with their most common genes and DNA. None of the V and J calls come from the authors' own analysis; TCRdb made them. A total of under 850,000 distinct CDR3 sequences appear in this sample, about 20% of them only once. The top ten clones comprise approximately 18% of the sample.

These data originate in a study of CD8 T cells in ankylosing spondylitis (dated by TCRdb to 2016 to 2017). In the study overall: T cell receptor beta repertoires were profiled in healthy donors and ankylosing spondylitis patients so that disease-linked TCR variants could be found. In total, the full study cohort was made up of roughly 110 healthy donors and approximately 27 ankylosing spondylitis patients. Peripheral blood was sampled, and synovial fluid was additionally collected from ankylosing spondylitis patients. Here is what the overall study found, with its caveats: Some TCR beta motif variants had previously been reported in synovial fluid and blood of reactive arthritis patients, which suggested common disease-initiation mechanisms. Significant enrichment of the disease-linked clones was reported in matched synovial fluid samples from ankylosing spondylitis patients. A CD8+ phenotype was shown by the disease-linked clones, which were found at relatively low frequencies in peripheral blood. Blood from ankylosing spondylitis patients appeared to be characterized by a TCR beta motif composed of about eight highly homologous amino acid variants.

What was sequenced was blood, either unsorted or a sorted T cell fraction (not recorded which). The receptor was isolated from a male donor with ankylosing spondylitis.

This receptor carries the CDR3 CASSPGPEKGYGYTF. The DNA is TGTGCCAGCTCTCCGGGACCGGAAAAAGGCTATGGCTACACCTTC. The V gene is TRBV18 and the J gene is TRBJ1-2; the D gene is perhaps TRBD1, on 5 matching bases. V is cut by 6 bases and J by 4 bases, and the space between the germline ends is 18 bases. Its CDR3 holds 15 amino acids, cysteine through phenylalanine. Only the CDR3 DNA stays, 45 bases, in frame from base 1. Sequences KGHSH (CDR1) and LQKENI (CDR2) are obtained from the germline V gene.